The clone carrying this TCR beta chain showed up just a few times. The record originates from a study of early T cells in non-severe SARS-CoV-2 infection. Overall study: Unpaired chains resulted from sequencing bulk RNA of unsorted whole blood.

CDR3 length: 12 amino acids. Trimming removed 3 bases at V and 5 bases at J, with 8 bases between. Germline-derived CDR1 and CDR2 are SGDLS and YYNGEE. TCRdb ran MiXCR on the 5' RACE reads and lists one entry per CDR3 protein. The data contain tens of thousands of distinct CDR3 sequences, approximately 12% of them singletons. The genes are TRBV9 and TRBJ1-2, with D hard to call. The sequence was collected from an adult who was a healthcare worker with PCR-confirmed SARS-CoV-2 infection or an uninfected control (not recorded which). The sequencing sample was made of whole blood. CDR3 region: CASSATSYGYTF. CDR3 coding DNA: TGTGCCAGCAGCGCCACGTCTTATGGCTACACCTTC.